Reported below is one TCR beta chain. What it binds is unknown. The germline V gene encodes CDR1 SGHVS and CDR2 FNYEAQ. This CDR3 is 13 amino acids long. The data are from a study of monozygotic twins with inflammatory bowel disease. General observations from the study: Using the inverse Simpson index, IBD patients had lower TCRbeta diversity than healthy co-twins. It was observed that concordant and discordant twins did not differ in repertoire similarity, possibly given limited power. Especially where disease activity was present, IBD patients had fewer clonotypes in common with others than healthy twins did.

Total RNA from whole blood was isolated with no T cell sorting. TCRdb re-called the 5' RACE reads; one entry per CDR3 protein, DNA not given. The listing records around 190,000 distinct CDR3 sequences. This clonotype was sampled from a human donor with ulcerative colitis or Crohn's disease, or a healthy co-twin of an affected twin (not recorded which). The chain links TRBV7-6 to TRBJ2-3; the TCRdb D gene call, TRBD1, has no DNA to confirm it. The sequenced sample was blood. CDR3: CASSQHYRDTQYF.